One sample yielded the 18 T cell receptor beta chains listed below, sequenced in a study of T cells in Graves' hyperthyroidism and ophthalmopathy. TCR beta CDR3 sequences were amplified from RNA transcripts. The primer set for the first-round RT-PCR of the TCR CDR3 was HTBI. TCRdb itself ran the multiplex PCR reads through MiXCR, one entry per CDR3 protein. The sample consists of about 380,000 distinct CDR3 sequences, roughly 18% of them appearing once. The sequenced material came from blood. The origin of the receptors is a man aged 18 to 35 with Graves' ophthalmopathy.

This clonotype showed up many times. The V and J genes are TRBV27 and TRBJ1-2, with 11 bases matching TRBD1. The CDR3 has 15 amino acids. Germline CDR1 reads MNHEY; CDR2 reads SMNVEV (reference sequence). Trimming took 5 bases from V and 4 from J; bases not matched to a gene: 6. The CDR3 nucleotides read TGTGCCAGCAGTCCCGGGACAGGGGGACTCTATGGCTACACCTTC. This codes for CASSPGTGGLYGYTF.

This chain joins TRBV4-1 and TRBJ2-3; D gene uncertain. Germline CDR1 and CDR2: MGHRA and YSYEKL. The CDR3 contains 15 residues. Deletions cut 1 base from V and 0 bases from J, with 8 bases between. CDR3 nucleotides: TGCGCCAGCAGCCAAGTCTCTGAGAGCACAGATACGCAGTATTTT. Translation gives CASSQVSESTDTQYF.

This chain connects TRBV12-3 or TRBV12-4 to TRBJ2-2; 7 positions match TRBD1. The CDR3 totals 16 residues. Losses at the gene ends were 7 bases for V and 2 bases for J; bases not matched to a gene: 10. This chain's CDR3 is CASTPGQAFNTGELFF. The CDR3 bases are TGTGCCAGCACCCCTGGACAGGCTTTCAACACCGGGGAGCTGTTTTTT.

This clonotype was seen a few times. The chain uses TRBV27 and TRBJ1-2; D not resolved. CDR3 length: 13 amino acids. Germline V lookup: CDR1 MNHEY, CDR2 SMNVEV (reference sequence). The V gene lost 5 bases and the J gene lost 6 bases, with 13 bases spanning the gap. CDR3 nucleotide sequence: TGTGCCAGCAGTCCCTGGTCTGGGGATGGCTACACCTTC. Amino acid sequence: CASSPWSGDGYTF.

The gene calls are TRBV18 and TRBJ1-5; D gene ambiguous. Germline lookup yields CDR1 KGHSH and CDR2 LQKENI. The CDR3 contains 14 residues. V shed 2 bases and J shed 0 bases, with 5 bases lying between them. The chain's CDR3 is CASSPWDSNQPQHF. The CDR3 DNA reads as TGTGCCAGCTCACCATGGGATAGCAATCAGCCCCAGCATTTT.

This clonotype was seen at least ten times. This sequence joins TRBV20-1 and TRBJ1-4; no firm D call. From germline, CDR1 is DFQATT and CDR2 SNEGSKA (reference sequence). V shed 6 bases and J shed 10 bases, with 15 bases lying between them. The CDR3 has 12 residues. The CDR3 sequence is CSAQWEGGKLFF. In DNA form, the CDR3 reads TGCAGTGCCCAGTGGGAGGGCGGAAAACTGTTTTTT.

This clonotype was found a few times. V is TRBV19 and J is TRBJ1-5, with D perhaps matching TRBD1 (5 bases). Germline CDR1 is LNHDA and CDR2 is SQIVND (reference sequence). The CDR3 covers 14 residues. V lost 5 bases and J 5 bases, leaving 13 bases between the germline ends. In DNA form, the CDR3 reads TGTGCCAGTAGTTTCGGATGGGGGGATCAGCCCCAGCATTTT. This translates into CASSFGWGDQPQHF.

This rearrangement joins TRBV13 to TRBJ1-6; D call uncertain. Germline V CDR1 and CDR2: PRHDT, FYEKMQ (reference sequence). This CDR3 is 12 amino acids long. Trimming removed 6 bases at V and 8 bases at J, with 8 bases between. In nucleotides, the CDR3 is TGTGCCAGCAGGGGGTCGGATTCACCCCTCCACTTT. This codes for CASRGSDSPLHF.

The table lists this clonotype with many counts. J is TRBJ2-7 and V is TRBV6-2 or TRBV6-3, with TRBD1 identical over 7 bases. Trimming took 6 bases from V and 3 from J; bases not matched to a gene: 2. This CDR3 is built from 12 residues. Germline V gene lookup returns CDR1 MNHEY and CDR2 SVGEGT. CDR3 nucleotides: TGTGCCAGCAGAGGACAGGACTACGAGCAGTACTTC. Its translation is CASRGQDYEQYF.

This clonotype appeared a few times. The chain combines TRBV25-1 with TRBJ1-5; D uncertain. Germline CDR1 and CDR2: MGHDK and SYGVNS. The CDR3 is made up of 14 amino acids. Trimming stripped 8 bases from V and 0 bases from J, with 11 bases between. This CDR3 is CASQGQNSNQPQHF. The CDR3 nucleotides read TGTGCCAGCCAAGGGCAGAATAGCAATCAGCCCCAGCATTTT.

The chain employs TRBV2 and TRBJ1-5; perhaps TRBD1 as D (5 bases). The CDR3 spans 15 residues. In germline, CDR1 is SNHLY, CDR2 FYNNEI. V was cut by 7 bases and J by 2 bases, with 15 bases left in between. The CDR3: CASTPATAGNQPQHF. The CDR3, as DNA: TGTGCCAGCACCCCCGCGACAGCCGGCAATCAGCCCCAGCATTTT. Full variable domain (remainder filled in from reference TRBV2 and TRBJ1-5): EPEVTQTPSHQVTQMGQEVILRCVPISNHLYFYWYRQILGQKVEFLVSFYNNEISEKSEIFDDQFSVERPDGSNFTLKIRSTKLEDSAMYFCASTPATAGNQPQHFGDGTRLSIL.

V is TRBV13 and J is TRBJ1-1; D is unclear. Trimming took 6 bases from V and 2 from J, leaving 13 bases between them. Germline V gene data show CDR1 as PRHDT and CDR2 as FYEKMQ (reference sequence). The CDR3 consists of 14 residues. CDR3 in amino acids: CASRIGRKNTEAFF. CDR3 DNA sequence: TGTGCCAGCAGAATTGGACGGAAAAACACTGAAGCTTTCTTT.

In this sample, this clonotype turned up many times. The chain carries TRBV10-2 and TRBJ1-1; no firm D call. Germline CDR1 and CDR2: WSHSY and SAAADI. The CDR3 spans 13 residues. V lost 6 bases, J lost 1 base, and 9 bases lay in between. CDR3 bases: TGCGCCAGCAGCGAAAACACGAACACTGAAGCTTTCTTT. Translating it yields CASSENTNTEAFF.

This clonotype occurred many times. The gene calls are TRBV6-2 or TRBV6-3 and TRBJ2-2; possibly TRBD2 for D (5 bases). Between the trimmed V and J ends, which lost 4 bases and 7 bases, there was a span of 13 bases. Germline V gives CDR1 MNHEY, CDR2 SVGEGT. The CDR3 totals 14 residues. The chain's CDR3 is CASSLGPEGGELFF. CDR3 DNA: TGTGCCAGCAGTTTAGGGCCAGAGGGCGGGGAGCTGTTTTTT.

In this sample, this clonotype turned up many times. The V call is TRBV5-1, the J call TRBJ1-1, with a weak D call TRBD1 (5 bases). V was clipped by 2 bases and J by 2 bases, with 10 bases between them. The CDR3 runs to 14 residues. Germline V lookup: CDR1 SGHRS, CDR2 YFSETQ. The CDR3, as DNA: TGCGCCAGCAGCTTATCGGGGGGTAACACTGAAGCTTTCTTT. Protein product: CASSLSGGNTEAFF.

This clonotype was observed a few times. This chain links TRBV6-1 with TRBJ1-3; D remains ambiguous. V was pared by 6 bases and J by 0 bases, with 18 bases between. The CDR3 consists of 17 residues. Per germline, CDR1 MNHNS and CDR2 SASEGT. CDR3 in DNA: TGTGCCAGCAGCACCGGTTTCTGGTCCAGCTCTGGAAACACCATATATTTT. Translated: CASSTGFWSSSGNTIYF.

This clonotype showed up many times. The rearrangement uses TRBV2 and TRBJ1-4; the D gene is possibly TRBD1 (6 bases). The CDR3 runs 13 residues. V lost 7 bases to trimming and J lost 8 bases, with 14 bases between them. Germline CDR1 SNHLY, CDR2 FYNNEI. CDR3 DNA: TGTGCCAGCACAGGGGTTGTTTCGGAAAAACTGTTTTTT. Amino acid sequence: CASTGVVSEKLFF.

V and J are TRBV20-1 and TRBJ1-3; D is unresolved. The ends were cut back, 6 bases at V and 4 bases at J, with 16 bases in the middle. Germline V gene lookup returns CDR1 DFQATT and CDR2 SNEGSKA (reference sequence). This CDR3 is 14 amino acids long. DNA of the CDR3: TGCAGTGCCAGCGGGAGCGGTCAAGGAAACACCATATATTTT. The encoded protein is CSASGSGQGNTIYF.